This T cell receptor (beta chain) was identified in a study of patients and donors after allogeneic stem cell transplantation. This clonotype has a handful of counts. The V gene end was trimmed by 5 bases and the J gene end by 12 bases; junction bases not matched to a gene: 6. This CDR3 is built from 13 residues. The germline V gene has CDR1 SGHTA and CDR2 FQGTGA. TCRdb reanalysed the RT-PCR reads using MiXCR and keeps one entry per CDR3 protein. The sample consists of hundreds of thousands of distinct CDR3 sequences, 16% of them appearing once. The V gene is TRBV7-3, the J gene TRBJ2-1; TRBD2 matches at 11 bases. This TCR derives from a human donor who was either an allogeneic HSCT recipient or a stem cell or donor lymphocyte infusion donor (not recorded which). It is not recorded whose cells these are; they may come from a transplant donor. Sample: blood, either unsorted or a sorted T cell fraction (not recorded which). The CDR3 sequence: CASSPSLAGGQFF. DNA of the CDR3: TGTGCCAGCAGCCCATCCCTAGCGGGGGGGCAGTTCTTC.